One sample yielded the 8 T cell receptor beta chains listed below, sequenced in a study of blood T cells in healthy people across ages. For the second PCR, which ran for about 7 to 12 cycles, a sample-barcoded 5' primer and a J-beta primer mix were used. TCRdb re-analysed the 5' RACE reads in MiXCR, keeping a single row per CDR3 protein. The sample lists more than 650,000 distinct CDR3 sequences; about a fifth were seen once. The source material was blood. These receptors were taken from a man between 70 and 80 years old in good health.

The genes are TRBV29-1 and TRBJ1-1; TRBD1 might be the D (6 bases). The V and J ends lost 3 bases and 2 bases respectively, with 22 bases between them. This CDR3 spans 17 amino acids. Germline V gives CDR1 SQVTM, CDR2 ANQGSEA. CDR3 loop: CSVDPAQGGMLNTEAFF. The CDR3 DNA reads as TGCAGCGTTGACCCTGCACAGGGAGGGATGTTAAACACTGAAGCTTTCTTT.

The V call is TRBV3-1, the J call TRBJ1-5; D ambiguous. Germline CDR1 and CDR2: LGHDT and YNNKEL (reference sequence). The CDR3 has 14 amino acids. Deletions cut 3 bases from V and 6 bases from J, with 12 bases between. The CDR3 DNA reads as TGTGCCAGCAGCCACGGACGGTCGGGTCAGCCCCAGCATTTT. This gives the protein CASSHGRSGQPQHF.

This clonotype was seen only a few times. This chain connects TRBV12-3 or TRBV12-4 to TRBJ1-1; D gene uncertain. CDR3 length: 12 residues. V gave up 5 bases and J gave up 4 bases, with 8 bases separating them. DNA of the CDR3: TGTGCCAGCAGTCAGCGGGCCACTGAAGCTTTCTTT. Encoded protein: CASSQRATEAFF.

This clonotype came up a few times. CDR3 loop: CSVDYRRSNTEAFF. The CDR3 DNA follows: TGCAGCGTTGATTACCGAAGATCGAACACTGAAGCTTTCTTT. The chain couples TRBV29-1 to TRBJ1-1; D not resolved. This CDR3 comprises 14 residues. Trimming took off 3 bases at V and 1 base at J, with 12 bases between the two ends. CDR1 SQVTM and CDR2 ANQGSEA come from the germline V gene.

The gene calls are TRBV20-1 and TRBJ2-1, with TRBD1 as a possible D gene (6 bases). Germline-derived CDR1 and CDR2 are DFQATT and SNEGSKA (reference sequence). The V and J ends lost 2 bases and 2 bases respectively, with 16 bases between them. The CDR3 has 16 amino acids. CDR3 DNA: TGCAGTGCTAGAACCCTTCGGACAGAAGCCTACAATGAGCAGTTCTTC. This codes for CSARTLRTEAYNEQFF.

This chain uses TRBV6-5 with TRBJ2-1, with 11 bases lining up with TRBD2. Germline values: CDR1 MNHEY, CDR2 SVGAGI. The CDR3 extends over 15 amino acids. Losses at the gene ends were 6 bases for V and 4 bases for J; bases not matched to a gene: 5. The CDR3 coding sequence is TGTGCCAGCAGCCCGACTAGCGGGAAGTACAATGAGCAGTTCTTC. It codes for CASSPTSGKYNEQFF.

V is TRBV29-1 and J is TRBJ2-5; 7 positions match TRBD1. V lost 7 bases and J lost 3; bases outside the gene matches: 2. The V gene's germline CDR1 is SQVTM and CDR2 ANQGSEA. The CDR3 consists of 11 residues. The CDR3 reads CSADREETQYF. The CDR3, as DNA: TGCAGCGCAGACAGGGAAGAGACCCAGTACTTC.

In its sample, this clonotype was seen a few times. As DNA, the CDR3 is TGTGCCAGCAGCCCCTCGGAGGGGCATAATTCACCCCTCCACTTT. Residues: CASSPSEGHNSPLHF. V is TRBV3-1 and J is TRBJ1-6; tentatively, D is TRBD1 (5 bases). The CDR3 has 15 residues. CDR1 LGHDT and CDR2 YNNKEL come from the germline V gene (reference sequence). Trimming removed 4 bases at V and 5 bases at J, with 12 bases between.